This T cell receptor beta chain was recovered during a study of human T cells and chemical hapten exposure. Points from the study as a whole: In comparison with controls, expanded TCRs gave rise to a significantly larger number of large CDR3 similarity clusters.

What the library attached to individual cDNA molecules were unique molecular identifiers. TCRdb itself ran the RACE reads through MiXCR, one entry per CDR3 protein. The sample consists of roughly 56,000 distinct CDR3 sequences, more than 9% of them appearing once. V was shortened by 0 bases and J by 1 base, with 10 bases between the two germline ends. The CDR3 contains 15 residues. The germline gives CDR1 SGHRS, CDR2 YFSETQ. This clonotype was counted at least ten times. Antigen unknown. The time point here: pre-sensitization, week 0. Treatment here: therapeutic diphenylcyclopropenone sensitization with weekly scalp DPC. Total RNA was isolated from unfractionated whole blood.

The V call is TRBV5-1, the J call TRBJ1-2; D remains unclear. The TCR comes from a woman aged 25 to 39 with alopecia areata. Some clones in this sample may be carry-over from other donors' samples. Specimen: whole blood, collected in connection with sensitization to the hapten diphenylcyclopropenone (DPC). The CDR3 loop reads CASSLGGVNNYGYTF. Written as DNA, the CDR3 is TGCGCCAGCAGCTTGGGGGGAGTAAATAACTATGGCTACACCTTC. Full variable domain (missing parts from reference TRBV5-1 and TRBJ1-2): KAGVTQTPRYLIKTRGQQVTLSCSPISGHRSVSWYQQTPGQGLQFLFEYFSETQRNKGNFPGRFSGRQFSNSRSEMNVSTLELGDSALYLCASSLGGVNNYGYTFGSGTRLTVV.